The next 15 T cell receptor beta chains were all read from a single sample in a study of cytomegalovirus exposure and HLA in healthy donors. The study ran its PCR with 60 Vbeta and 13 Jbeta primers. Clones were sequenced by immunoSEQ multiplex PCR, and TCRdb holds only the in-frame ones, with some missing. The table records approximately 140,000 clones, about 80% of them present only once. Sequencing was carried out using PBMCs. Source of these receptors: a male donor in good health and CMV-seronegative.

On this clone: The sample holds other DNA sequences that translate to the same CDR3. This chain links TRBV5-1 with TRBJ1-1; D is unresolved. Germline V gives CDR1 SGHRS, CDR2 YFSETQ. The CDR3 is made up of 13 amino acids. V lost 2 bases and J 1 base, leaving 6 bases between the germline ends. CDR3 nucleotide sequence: TGCGCCAGCAGCTTATCAGAGAACACTGAAGCTTTCTTT. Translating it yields CASSLSENTEAFF. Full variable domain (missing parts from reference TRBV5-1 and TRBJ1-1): KAGVTQTPRYLIKTRGQQVTLSCSPISGHRSVSWYQQTPGQGLQFLFEYFSETQRNKGNFPGRFSGRQFSNSRSEMNVSTLELGDSALYLCASSLSENTEAFFGQGTRLTVV.

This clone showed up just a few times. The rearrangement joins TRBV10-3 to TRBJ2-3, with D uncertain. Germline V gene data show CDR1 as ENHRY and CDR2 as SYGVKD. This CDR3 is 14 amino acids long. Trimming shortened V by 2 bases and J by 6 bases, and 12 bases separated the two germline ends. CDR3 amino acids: CAISEGLAGDTQYF. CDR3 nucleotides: TGTGCCATCAGTGAGGGTCTGGCCGGGGATACGCAGTATTTT.

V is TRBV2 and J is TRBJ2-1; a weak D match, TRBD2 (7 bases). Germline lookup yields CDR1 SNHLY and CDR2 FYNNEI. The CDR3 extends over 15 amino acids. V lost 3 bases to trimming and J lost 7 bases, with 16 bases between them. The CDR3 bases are TGTGCCAGCAGTGAGACGGGGGGCGTAAGTAATGAGCAGTTCTTC. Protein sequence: CASSETGGVSNEQFF.

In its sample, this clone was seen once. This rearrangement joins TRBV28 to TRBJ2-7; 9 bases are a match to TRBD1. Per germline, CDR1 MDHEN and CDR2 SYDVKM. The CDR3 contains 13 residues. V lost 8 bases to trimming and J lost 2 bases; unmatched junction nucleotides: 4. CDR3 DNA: TGTGCCAGCGTGGGACAGGGTCCCTACGAGCAGTACTTC. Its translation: CASVGQGPYEQYF. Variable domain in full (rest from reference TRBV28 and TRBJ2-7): DVKVTQSSRYLVKRTGEKVFLECVQDMDHENMFWYRQDPGLGLRLIYFSYDVKMKEKGDIPEGYSVSREKKERFSLILESASTNQTSMYLCASVGQGPYEQYFGPGTRLTVT.

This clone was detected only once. This CDR3 reads CAISEGATGELFF. In nucleotides, the CDR3 is TGTGCCATCAGTGAAGGGGCCACCGGGGAGCTGTTTTTT. The V and J genes are TRBV10-3 and TRBJ2-2, with TRBD1 as a possible D gene (5 bases). This CDR3 has 13 amino acids. Germline-derived CDR1 and CDR2 are ENHRY and SYGVKD. Trimming pared 3 bases from V and 4 bases from J, leaving 6 bases between.

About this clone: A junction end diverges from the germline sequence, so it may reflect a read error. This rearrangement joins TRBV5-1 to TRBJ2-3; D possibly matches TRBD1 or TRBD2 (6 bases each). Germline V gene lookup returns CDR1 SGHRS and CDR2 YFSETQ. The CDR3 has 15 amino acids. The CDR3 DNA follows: TGCGCCAGCAGTTTGGGGGGCCCTAGCACAGATACGCAGTATTTT. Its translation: CASSLGGPSTDTQYF.

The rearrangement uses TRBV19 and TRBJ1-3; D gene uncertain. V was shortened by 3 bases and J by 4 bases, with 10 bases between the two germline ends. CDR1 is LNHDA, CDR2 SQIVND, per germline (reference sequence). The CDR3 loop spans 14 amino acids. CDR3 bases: TGTGCCAGTAGTATCGGCAGGCGCGGAAACACCATATATTTT. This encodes CASSIGRRGNTIYF. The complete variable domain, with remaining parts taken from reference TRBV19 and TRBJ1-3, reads DGGITQSPKYLFRKEGQNVTLSCEQNLNHDAMYWYRQDPGQGLRLIYYSQIVNDFQKGDIAEGYSVSREKKESFPLTVTSAQKNPTAFYLCASSIGRRGNTIYFGEGSWLTVV.

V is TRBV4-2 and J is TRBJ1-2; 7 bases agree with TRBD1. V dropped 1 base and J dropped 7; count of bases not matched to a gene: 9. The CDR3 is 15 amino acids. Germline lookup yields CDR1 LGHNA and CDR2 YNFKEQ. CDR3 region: CASSQGAGGLAGYTF. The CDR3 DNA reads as TGTGCCAGCAGCCAAGGGGCAGGGGGGCTAGCTGGCTACACCTTC.

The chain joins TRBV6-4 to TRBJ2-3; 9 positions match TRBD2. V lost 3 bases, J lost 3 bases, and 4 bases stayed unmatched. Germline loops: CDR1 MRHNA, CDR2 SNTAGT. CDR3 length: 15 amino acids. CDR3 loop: CASSESSGGTDTQYF. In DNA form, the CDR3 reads TGTGCCAGCAGTGAGAGTAGCGGGGGTACAGATACGCAGTATTTT.

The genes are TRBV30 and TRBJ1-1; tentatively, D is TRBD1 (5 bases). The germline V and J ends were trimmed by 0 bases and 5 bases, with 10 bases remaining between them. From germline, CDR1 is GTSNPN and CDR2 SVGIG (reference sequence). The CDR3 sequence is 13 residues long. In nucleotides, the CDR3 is TGTGCCTGGAGTGTAGACCGGGGGACTGAAGCTTTCTTT. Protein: CAWSVDRGTEAFF.

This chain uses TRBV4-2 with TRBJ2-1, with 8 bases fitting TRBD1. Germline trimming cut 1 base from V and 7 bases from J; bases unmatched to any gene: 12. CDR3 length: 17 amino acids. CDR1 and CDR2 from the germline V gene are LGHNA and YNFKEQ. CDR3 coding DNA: TGTGCCAGCAGCCAAGGGTGGTTTGGCAGGGGGCAGAATGAGCAGTTCTTC. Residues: CASSQGWFGRGQNEQFF.

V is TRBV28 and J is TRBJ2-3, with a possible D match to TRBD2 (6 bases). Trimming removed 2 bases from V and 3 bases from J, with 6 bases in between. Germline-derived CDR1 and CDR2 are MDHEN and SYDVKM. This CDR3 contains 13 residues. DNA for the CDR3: TGTGCCAGCAGTTTAGGAGGGACAGATACGCAGTATTTT. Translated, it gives CASSLGGTDTQYF.

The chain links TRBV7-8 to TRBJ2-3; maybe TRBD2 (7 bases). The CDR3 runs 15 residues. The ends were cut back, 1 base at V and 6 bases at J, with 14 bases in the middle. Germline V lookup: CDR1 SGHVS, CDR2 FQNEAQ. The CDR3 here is CASSLVGGAKDTQYF. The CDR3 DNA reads TGTGCCAGCAGCTTAGTGGGGGGGGCGAAGGATACGCAGTATTTT.

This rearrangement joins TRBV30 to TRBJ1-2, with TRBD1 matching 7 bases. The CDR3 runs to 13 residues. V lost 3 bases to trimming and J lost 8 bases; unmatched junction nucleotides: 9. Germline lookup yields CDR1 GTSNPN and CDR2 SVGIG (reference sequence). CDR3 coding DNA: TGTGCCTGGAGCACCGCAGGGGGGCTCGGCTACACCTTC. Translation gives CAWSTAGGLGYTF.

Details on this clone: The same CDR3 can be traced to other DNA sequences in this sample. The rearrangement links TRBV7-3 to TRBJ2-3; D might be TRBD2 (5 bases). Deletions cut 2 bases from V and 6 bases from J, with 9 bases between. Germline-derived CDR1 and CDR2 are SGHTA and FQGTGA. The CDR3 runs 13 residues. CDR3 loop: CASSLREGDTQYF. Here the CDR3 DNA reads TGTGCCAGCAGCTTACGCGAGGGTGATACGCAGTATTTT.